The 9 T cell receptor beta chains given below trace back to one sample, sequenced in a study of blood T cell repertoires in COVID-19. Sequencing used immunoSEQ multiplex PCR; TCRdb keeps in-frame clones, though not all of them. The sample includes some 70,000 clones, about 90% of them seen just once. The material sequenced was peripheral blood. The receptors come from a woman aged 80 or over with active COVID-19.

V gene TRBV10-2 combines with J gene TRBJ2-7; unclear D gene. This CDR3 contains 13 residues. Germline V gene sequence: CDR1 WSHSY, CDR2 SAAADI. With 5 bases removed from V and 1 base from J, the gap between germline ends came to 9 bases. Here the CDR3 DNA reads TGCGCCAGCAGTCTTACAGAGTCCTACGAGCAGTACTTC. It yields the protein CASSLTESYEQYF.

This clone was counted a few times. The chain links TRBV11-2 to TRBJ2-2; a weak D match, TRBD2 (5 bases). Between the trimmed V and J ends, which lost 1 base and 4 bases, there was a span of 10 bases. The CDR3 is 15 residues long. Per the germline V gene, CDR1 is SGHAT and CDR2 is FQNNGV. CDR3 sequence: CASSLGQAGTGELFF. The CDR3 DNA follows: TGTGCCAGCAGCTTAGGGCAGGCGGGCACCGGGGAGCTGTTTTTT.

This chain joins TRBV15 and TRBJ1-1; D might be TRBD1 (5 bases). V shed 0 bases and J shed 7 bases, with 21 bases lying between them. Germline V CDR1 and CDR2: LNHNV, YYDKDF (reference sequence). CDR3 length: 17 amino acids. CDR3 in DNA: TGTGCCACCAGCAGAGAAGGGAGGCCGGGACGAACAAGTGAAGCTTTCTTT. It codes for CATSREGRPGRTSEAFF.

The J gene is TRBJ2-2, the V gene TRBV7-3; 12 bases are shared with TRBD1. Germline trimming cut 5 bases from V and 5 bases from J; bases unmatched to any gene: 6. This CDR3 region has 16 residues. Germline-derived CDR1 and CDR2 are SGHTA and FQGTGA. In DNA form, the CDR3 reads TGTGCCAGCAGCCCGGGACAGGGGGCTATGACCGGGGAGCTGTTTTTT. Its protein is CASSPGQGAMTGELFF.

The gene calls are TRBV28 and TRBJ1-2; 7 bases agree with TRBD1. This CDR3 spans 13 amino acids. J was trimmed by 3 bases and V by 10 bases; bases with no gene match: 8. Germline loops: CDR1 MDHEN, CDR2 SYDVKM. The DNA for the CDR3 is TGTGCCACCACCATTCAGGGGGACTATGGCTACACCTTC. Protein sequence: CATTIQGDYGYTF.

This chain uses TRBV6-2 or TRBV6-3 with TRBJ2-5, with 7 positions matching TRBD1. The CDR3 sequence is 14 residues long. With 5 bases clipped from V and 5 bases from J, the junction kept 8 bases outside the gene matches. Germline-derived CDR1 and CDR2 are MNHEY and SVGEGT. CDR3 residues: CASSKGAGQETQYF. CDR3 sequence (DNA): TGTGCCAGCAGTAAGGGGGCAGGTCAGGAGACCCAGTACTTC.

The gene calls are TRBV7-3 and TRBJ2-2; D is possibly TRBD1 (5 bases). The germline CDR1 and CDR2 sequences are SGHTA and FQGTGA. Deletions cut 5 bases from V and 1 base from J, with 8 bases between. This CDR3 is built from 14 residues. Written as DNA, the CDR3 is TGTGCCAGCAGCAGGCAGGGGAACACCGGGGAGCTGTTTTTT. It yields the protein CASSRQGNTGELFF.

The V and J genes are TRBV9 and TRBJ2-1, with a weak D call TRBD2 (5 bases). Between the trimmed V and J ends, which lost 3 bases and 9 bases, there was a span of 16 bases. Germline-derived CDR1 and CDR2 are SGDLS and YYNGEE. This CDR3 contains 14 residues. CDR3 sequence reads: CASSAGPDRGEQFF. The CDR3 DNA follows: TGTGCCAGCAGCGCAGGCCCAGATCGGGGTGAGCAGTTCTTC.

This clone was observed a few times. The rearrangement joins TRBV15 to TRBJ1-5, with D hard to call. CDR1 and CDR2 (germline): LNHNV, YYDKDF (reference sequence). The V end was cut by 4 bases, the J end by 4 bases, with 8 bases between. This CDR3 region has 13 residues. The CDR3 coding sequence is TGTGCCACCAGCATAGACCGGAATCAGCCCCAGCATTTT. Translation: CATSIDRNQPQHF.